This TCR beta chain came from a study of T cell responses to AZD1222 COVID-19 vaccine. This CDR3 has 12 residues. The germline gives CDR1 SQVTM, CDR2 ANQGSEA. V lost 6 bases to trimming and J lost 0 bases, with 9 bases between them. Produced via immunoSEQ multiplex PCR; TCRdb's table is partial and in-frame only. The data show about 120,000 clones, with 85% to 95% seen just once and approximately 3% held by the top ten. The receptor's source is an adult in good health. Sequenced material: peripheral blood, taken on day 0 of AZD1222 vaccination. V is TRBV29-1 and J is TRBJ2-7; D gene uncertain. CDR3 coding DNA: TGCAGCGTCCAGGACGACTCCTACGAGCAGTACTTC. Protein: CSVQDDSYEQYF.